Listed below are T cell receptor beta chains from one sample, sequenced in a study of regulatory T cells in long-lasting Graves disease. TCRdb redid the calling of the multiplex PCR reads with MiXCR, one entry per CDR3 protein. Among a few hundred thousand distinct CDR3 sequences listed, about 20% were seen once. The sequences come from peripheral blood mononuclear cells (PBMCs), collected when the disease was refractory, from a patient treated with antithyroid drugs. All receptors come from a female donor with Graves disease. CDR3s include the opening cysteine and the closing phenylalanine or tryptophan. A D gene is named only where the DNA matches it firmly. Rows give clone size only sometimes, using once, few, many, or a class for an expanded clone.

size: few
V: TRBV25-1
D: TRBD1
J: TRBJ2-2
DNA: TGTGCCAGCAGCCCTATAATGGGACAGGGTCACACCGGGGAGCTGTTTTTT
CDR3: CASSPIMGQGHTGELFF

size: .
V: TRBV30
D: TRBD2
J: TRBJ2-2
DNA: TGTGCCTGGAGGGGTAGCGGGAGGGCCTTTGGGAACACCGGGGAGCTGTTTTTT
CDR3: CAWRGSGRAFGNTGELFF

size: many
V: TRBV6-2/TRBV6-3
D: TRBD1
J: TRBJ2-5
DNA: TGTGCCAGCAGCTGGACAGGGGGCGCGGAGACCCAGTACTTC
CDR3: CASSWTGGAETQYF

size: .
V: TRBV28
D: .
J: TRBJ1-3
DNA: TGTGCCAGCAGTTTATTAGTTGGAGCCTCTGGAAACACCATGTATTTT
CDR3: CASSLLVGASGNTMYF

size: .
V: TRBV6-2/TRBV6-3
D: TRBD1
J: TRBJ2-7
DNA: TGTGCCAGCAATTTCGACGACAGGGTTCTAAACGAGCAGTACTTC
CDR3: CASNFDDRVLNEQYF

size: few
V: TRBV5-1
D: .
J: TRBJ1-1
DNA: TGTGCCAGCAGCGTGGGACAAGGGGTCACTGAAGCTTTCTTT
CDR3: CASSVGQGVTEAFF

size: few
V: TRBV30
D: .
J: TRBJ2-4
DNA: TGTGCCTGGAGTGTAGACAGAAACATTCAGTACTTC
CDR3: CAWSVDRNIQYF

size: .
V: TRBV5-1
D: TRBD2
J: TRBJ2-1
DNA: TGCGCCAGCAGCCTGGGGACTAGCGTCCACAATGAGCAGTTCTTC
CDR3: CASSLGTSVHNEQFF

size: few
V: TRBV11-2
D: TRBD1
J: TRBJ1-2
DNA: TGTGCCAGCAGCAAACCGGGACAGGGGACTGGCTACACCTTC
CDR3: CASSKPGQGTGYTF

size: many
V: TRBV19
D: .
J: TRBJ1-5
DNA: TGTGCCAGCAGCGGGGGGGGTGGCAATCAGCCCCAGCATTTT
CDR3: CASSGGGGNQPQHF

size: .
V: TRBV7-2
D: TRBD1
J: TRBJ2-3
DNA: TGTGCCAGCAGCTTAGGGTGGGGACAGGGGACAGATACGCAGTATTTT
CDR3: CASSLGWGQGTDTQYF

size: many
V: TRBV2
D: .
J: TRBJ1-1
DNA: TGTGCCAGCAGTGACGTCGGGACCAACACTGAAGCTTTCTTT
CDR3: CASSDVGTNTEAFF

size: .
V: TRBV7-9
D: TRBD1
J: TRBJ2-7
DNA: TGTGCCAGCAGCTTGAGCCCGGGACAGCCGTACGAGCAGTACTTC
CDR3: CASSLSPGQPYEQYF

size: few
V: TRBV12-3/TRBV12-4
D: TRBD2
J: TRBJ2-2
DNA: TGTGCCAGCACCCTGGGGCTAGCGGTAGCAACCGGGGAGCTGTTTTTT
CDR3: CASTLGLAVATGELFF

size: many
V: TRBV20-1
D: TRBD2
J: TRBJ2-4
DNA: TGCAGTGCAGCTGCGGGAGGGGGGATTCAGTACTTC
CDR3: CSAAAGGGIQYF

size: few
V: TRBV2
D: .
J: TRBJ1-2
DNA: TGTGCCAGCAGTGGAGAAAACCTCCCTCTCAACTATGGCTACACCTTC
CDR3: CASSGENLPLNYGYTF

size: .
V: TRBV7-9
D: TRBD1
J: TRBJ2-7
DNA: TGTGCCAGCAGCTTCCCCGATACAGGGGTCTGGGAGCAGTACTTC
CDR3: CASSFPDTGVWEQYF

size: .
V: TRBV29-1
D: .
J: TRBJ2-7
DNA: TGCAGCCCCCAGAGACCCTCCTTACGTTCCTACGAGCAGTACTTC
CDR3: CSPQRPSLRSYEQYF

size: once
V: TRBV15
D: .
J: TRBJ1-1
DNA: TGTGCCACCAGCCAGGGATACACTGAAGCTTTCTTT
CDR3: CATSQGYTEAFF

size: .
V: TRBV28
D: .
J: TRBJ2-3
DNA: TGTGCCAGCAGTTCCCTCGTCAGGTGGCAAGATACGCAGTATTTT
CDR3: CASSSLVRWQDTQYF

size: .
V: TRBV7-2
D: TRBD2
J: TRBJ2-2
DNA: TGTGCCAGCAGCTTAGAGGCGGGAGGGCGGACCGGGGAGCTGTTTTTT
CDR3: CASSLEAGGRTGELFF

size: few
V: TRBV28
D: TRBD2
J: TRBJ2-2
DNA: TGTGCCAGCAGTTTGAGGTCAATCAGCGGGAGGGTCGGGGAGCTGTTTTTT
CDR3: CASSLRSISGRVGELFF

size: many
V: TRBV29-1
D: .
J: TRBJ1-4
DNA: TGCAGCGTTGTTGTACAGGGTATTGGAAAACTGTTTTTT
CDR3: CSVVVQGIGKLFF

size: few
V: TRBV5-1
D: .
J: TRBJ1-5
DNA: TGCGCCAGCAGCTTGAGCGTGGGCAATCAGCCCCAGCATTTT
CDR3: CASSLSVGNQPQHF

size: few
V: TRBV11-2
D: .
J: TRBJ2-4
DNA: TGTGCCAGCAGCTTTATGCGGGATGCCAAAAACATTCAGTACTTC
CDR3: CASSFMRDAKNIQYF

size: once
V: TRBV19
D: TRBD1
J: TRBJ1-3
DNA: TGTGCCAGTAGCAAACAGGGGGCACAATTCGGGAACACCATATATTTT
CDR3: CASSKQGAQFGNTIYF

size: many
V: TRBV5-1
D: .
J: TRBJ2-7
DNA: TGCGCCAGCAGAGTCAGCGGCGAGCAGTACTTC
CDR3: CASRVSGEQYF

size: few
V: TRBV3-1
D: .
J: TRBJ2-2
DNA: TGTGCCAGCAGCCGCAAACTAGAAGGCGAGCTGTTTTTT
CDR3: CASSRKLEGELFF

size: .
V: TRBV7-6
D: .
J: TRBJ2-7
DNA: TGTGCCAGCAGCGGAGGAGCGGACTACGAGCAGTACTTC
CDR3: CASSGGADYEQYF

size: .
V: TRBV2
D: .
J: TRBJ1-4
DNA: TGTGCCAGCAGGGGGTTTGGTAATGAAAAACTGTTTTTT
CDR3: CASRGFGNEKLFF

size: few
V: TRBV13
D: .
J: TRBJ2-3
DNA: TGTGCCAGCAGCCTCACAGTGGGCACAGATACGCAGTATTTT
CDR3: CASSLTVGTDTQYF

size: many
V: TRBV28
D: .
J: TRBJ1-1
DNA: TGTGCCAGCAGTGACCTGAACACTGAAGCTTTCTTT
CDR3: CASSDLNTEAFF

size: many
V: TRBV2
D: TRBD2
J: TRBJ2-7
DNA: TGTGCCAGCAGTGCCAGACTAGCGGAAAGCTACGAGCAGTACTTC
CDR3: CASSARLAESYEQYF

size: few
V: TRBV6-1
D: .
J: TRBJ1-1
DNA: TGTGCCAGCAGTCCCGCCAGGGGGAACACTGAAGCTTTCTTT
CDR3: CASSPARGNTEAFF

size: .
V: TRBV29-1
D: .
J: TRBJ1-4
DNA: TGCAGCGTTGAAGGCAGGGACAATGAAAAACCGTTTTTT
CDR3: CSVEGRDNEKPFF

size: few
V: TRBV7-9
D: .
J: TRBJ2-2
DNA: TGTGCCAGCAGTCTAAACAGGGCTTCCACCGGGGAGCTGTTTTTT
CDR3: CASSLNRASTGELFF

size: .
V: TRBV7-9
D: TRBD1
J: TRBJ2-7
DNA: TGTGCCAGCAGCCGGACAGGTATGAGCTACGAGCAGTACTTC
CDR3: CASSRTGMSYEQYF

size: once
V: TRBV9
D: TRBD2
J: TRBJ2-5
DNA: TGTGCCAGCAGCGTAGGATCTGGACTAGGGGAAGAGACCCAGTACTTC
CDR3: CASSVGSGLGEETQYF

size: few
V: TRBV29-1
D: TRBD1
J: TRBJ1-2
DNA: TGCAGCGCCGGGACAGGCAGTTGGAACTATGGCTACACCTTC
CDR3: CSAGTGSWNYGYTF

size: .
V: TRBV6-5
D: TRBD1
J: TRBJ1-1
DNA: TGTGCCAGCAGTTCCGGACAGGGAGGGTCCAGCGCTGAAGCTTTCTTT
CDR3: CASSSGQGGSSAEAFF

size: few
V: TRBV19
D: .
J: TRBJ2-7
DNA: TGTGCCAGTAGTTCCAGACTGGCGGGTATGGTCGAGCAGTACTTC
CDR3: CASSSRLAGMVEQYF

size: few
V: TRBV19
D: .
J: TRBJ2-7
DNA: TGTGCCAGTAGCCCGGGGCATTGGAGCGGGACACCATACGAGCAGTACTTC
CDR3: CASSPGHWSGTPYEQYF

size: .
V: TRBV30
D: TRBD1
J: TRBJ2-1
DNA: TGTGCCTGGAGTGTAAAGAGTTGGGACAGAGAGTACAATGAGCAGTTCTTC
CDR3: CAWSVKSWDREYNEQFF

size: .
V: TRBV7-6
D: .
J: TRBJ1-3
DNA: TGTGCCAGCAGCGGGACCGGACAGAACTCTGGAAACACCATATATTTT
CDR3: CASSGTGQNSGNTIYF

size: few
V: TRBV20-1
D: .
J: TRBJ1-2
DNA: TGCAGTGCTAGACCGCCCCTCGGTGTTCGTGGCTACACCTTC
CDR3: CSARPPLGVRGYTF

size: .
V: TRBV3-1
D: TRBD2
J: TRBJ2-5
DNA: TGTGCCAGCAGCACGACCGGGACTAGCTTGTACTTC
CDR3: CASSTTGTSLYF

size: many
V: TRBV20-1
D: TRBD1
J: TRBJ1-1
DNA: TGCAGTGCTAGAGCCGGGACAGGGGGGATGAACACTGAAGCTTTCTTT
CDR3: CSARAGTGGMNTEAFF